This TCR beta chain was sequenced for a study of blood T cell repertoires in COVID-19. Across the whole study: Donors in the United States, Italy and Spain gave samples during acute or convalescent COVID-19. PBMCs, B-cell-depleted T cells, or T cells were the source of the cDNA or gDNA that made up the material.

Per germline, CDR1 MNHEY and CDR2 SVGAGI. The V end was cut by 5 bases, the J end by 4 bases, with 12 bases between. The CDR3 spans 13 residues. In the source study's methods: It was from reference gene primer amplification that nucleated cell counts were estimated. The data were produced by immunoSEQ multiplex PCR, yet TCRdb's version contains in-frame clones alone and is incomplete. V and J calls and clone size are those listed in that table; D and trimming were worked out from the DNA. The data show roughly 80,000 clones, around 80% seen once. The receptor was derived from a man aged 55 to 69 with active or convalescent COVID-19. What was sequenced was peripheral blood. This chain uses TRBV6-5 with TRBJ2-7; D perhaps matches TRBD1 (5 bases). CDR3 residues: CASSTQGLYEQYF. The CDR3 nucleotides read TGTGCCAGCAGTACTCAGGGTTTGTACGAGCAGTACTTC.